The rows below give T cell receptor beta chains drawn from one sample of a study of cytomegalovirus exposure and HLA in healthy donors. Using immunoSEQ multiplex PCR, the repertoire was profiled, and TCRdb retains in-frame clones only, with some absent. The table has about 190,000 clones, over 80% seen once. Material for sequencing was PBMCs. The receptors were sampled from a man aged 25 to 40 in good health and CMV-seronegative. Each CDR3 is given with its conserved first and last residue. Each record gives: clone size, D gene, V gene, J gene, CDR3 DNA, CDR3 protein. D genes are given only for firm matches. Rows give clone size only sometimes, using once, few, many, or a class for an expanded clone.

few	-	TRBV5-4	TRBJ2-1	TGTGCCAGCAGCCCTACGGTAGTAAGTTACAATGAGCAGTTCTTC	CASSPTVVSYNEQFF
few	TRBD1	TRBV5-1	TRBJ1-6	TGCGCCAGCAGCTTGGGACAGGGGCTCCACTTT	CASSLGQGLHF
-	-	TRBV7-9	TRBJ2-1	TGTGCCAGCAGCTTAGTGGAGTACAATGAGCAGTTCTTC	CASSLVEYNEQFF
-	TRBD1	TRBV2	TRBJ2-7	TGTGCCAGCAGAGGACAGGGCCCCTACGAGCAGTACTTC	CASRGQGPYEQYF
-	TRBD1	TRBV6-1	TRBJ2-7	TGTGCCAGCAGTTTATCCGGGACAGGGATCTACGAGCAGTACTTC	CASSLSGTGIYEQYF
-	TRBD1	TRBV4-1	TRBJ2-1	TGCGCCAGCAGCCAAGCAAGGACAGGGAACAATGAGCAGTTCTTC	CASSQARTGNNEQFF
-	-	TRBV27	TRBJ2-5	TGTGCCAGCAGCGCGCGGGGCTCACAAGAGACCCAGTACTTC	CASSARGSQETQYF
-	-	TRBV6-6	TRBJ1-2	TGTGCCAGCAGTCCCCACAGGGAAAGCTACACCTTC	CASSPHRESYTF
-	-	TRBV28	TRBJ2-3	TGTGCCAGCAGTTACGCCCAGGGGAGCACAGATACGCAGTATTTT	CASSYAQGSTDTQYF
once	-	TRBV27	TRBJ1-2	TGTGCCAGCAGTTTTATCGGGTTTGGGCAGGGGTATGGCTACACCTTC	CASSFIGFGQGYGYTF
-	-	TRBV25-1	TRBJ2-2	TGTGCCAGCAGTGAGTCGAGGGCTGGCACCGGGGAGCTGTTTTTT	CASSESRAGTGELFF
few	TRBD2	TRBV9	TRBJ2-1	TGTGCCAGCAGCGTGGTAGCGGGAGGGAGGAATGAGCAGTTCTTC	CASSVVAGGRNEQFF
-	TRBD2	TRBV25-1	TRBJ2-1	TGTGCCAGCAGTGAATTGGGGACTAGCGGATACAATGAGCAGTTCTTC	CASSELGTSGYNEQFF
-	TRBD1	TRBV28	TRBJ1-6	TGTGCCAGCAATGGATTCACAGGGGTATATAATTCACCCCTCCACTTT	CASNGFTGVYNSPLHF
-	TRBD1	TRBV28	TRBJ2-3	TGTGCCAGCAGTTGCAAGGGACAGGGAAGCTTCAAGAGTGCGGGAGATCTGGATACGCAGTATTTT	CASSCKGQGSFKSAGDLDTQYF
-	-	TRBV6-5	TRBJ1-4	TGTGCCAGCACGAGGAGCACTAATGAAAAACTGTTTTTT	CASTRSTNEKLFF
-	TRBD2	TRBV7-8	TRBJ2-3	TGTGCCAGCAGCTTAGAGACTAGCGGGGCCGATACGCAGTATTTT	CASSLETSGADTQYF
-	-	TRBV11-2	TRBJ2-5	TGTGCCAGCAGCTTAGGAGTAGGGGAGGCGACCCAGTACTTC	CASSLGVGEATQYF
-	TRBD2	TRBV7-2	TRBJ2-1	TGTGCCAGCAGCCACCCTAAAAAGGGAGGGCCAAGGGAGCAGTTCTTC	CASSHPKKGGPREQFF
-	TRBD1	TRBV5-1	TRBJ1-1	TGCGCCAGCAGCACCGGGACAGCAATGAACACTGAAGCTTTCTTT	CASSTGTAMNTEAFF
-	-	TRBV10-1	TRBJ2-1	TGCGCCAGCAGTGCCCCCCCGGGGGATGAGCAGTTCTTC	CASSAPPGDEQFF
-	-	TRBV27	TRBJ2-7	TGTGCCAGCACCTCTTCAGCAGGGACAAACTACGAGCAGTACTTC	CASTSSAGTNYEQYF
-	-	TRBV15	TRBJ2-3	TGTGCCACCAGCAGAGATGTAGCCTTCACAGATACGCAGTATTTT	CATSRDVAFTDTQYF
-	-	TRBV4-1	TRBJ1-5	TGCGCCAGCAGCCAAGGCAGGGCGGGGGAGCAGCCCCAGCATTTT	CASSQGRAGEQPQHF
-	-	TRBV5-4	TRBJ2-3	TGTGCCAGCAGCGCAGTACAGGGAAACCAAGATACGCAGTATTTT	CASSAVQGNQDTQYF
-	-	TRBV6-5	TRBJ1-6	TGTGCCAGCAGTTACCTCCCCGGGACATCTGGTTCACCCCTCCACTTT	CASSYLPGTSGSPLHF
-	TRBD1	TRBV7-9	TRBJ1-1	TGTTCCAGCAGCTTCGATCCGACAGGGTATGGGACTGAAGCTTTCTTT	CSSSFDPTGYGTEAFF
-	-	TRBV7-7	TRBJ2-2	TGTGCTAGCAGCTTAGTCCGGACCGGGGAGCTGTTTTTT	CASSLVRTGELFF